The rows below give T cell receptor beta chains drawn from one sample of a study of shared clonotypes between healthy human individuals. Sequencing used immunoSEQ multiplex PCR; TCRdb keeps in-frame clones, though not all of them. The sample shows a few million clones, more than 85% of them seen only once. The sample comprised naive CD4+ T cells from PBMCs. The source is a man younger than 30 in good health. Some clones in this sample may be carry-over from other donors' samples. The CDR3 runs from the conserved cysteine through the conserved F or W. Each record gives: clone size, J gene, CDR3 length, V gene, D gene, CDR3 DNA, CDR3 protein. The D gene is left open where the match is weak. Rows give clone size only sometimes, using once, few, many, or a class for an expanded clone.

clone_size: .; j_call: TRBJ2-2; cdr3_length: 14; v_call: TRBV9; d_call: .; cdr3_nt: TGTGCCAGCAGCGGGCGGGAGAACACCGGGGAGCTGTTTTTT; cdr3_aa: CASSGRENTGELFF
clone_size: .; j_call: TRBJ2-7; cdr3_length: 13; v_call: TRBV28; d_call: .; cdr3_nt: TGTGCCAGCAGTTTCGTCAGCACCTACGAGCAGTACTTC; cdr3_aa: CASSFVSTYEQYF
clone_size: .; j_call: TRBJ2-7; cdr3_length: 13; v_call: TRBV2; d_call: TRBD1; cdr3_nt: TGTGCCAGCCTGTCAGGGGGCTTGGGCGAGCAGTACTTC; cdr3_aa: CASLSGGLGEQYF
clone_size: few; j_call: TRBJ1-1; cdr3_length: 12; v_call: TRBV18; d_call: .; cdr3_nt: TGTGCCAGCAAGCGGATGAACACTGAAGCTTTCTTT; cdr3_aa: CASKRMNTEAFF
clone_size: .; j_call: TRBJ2-3; cdr3_length: 14; v_call: TRBV2; d_call: TRBD1; cdr3_nt: TGTGCCAGCACTACGGACAGGGCCACAGATACGCAGTATTTT; cdr3_aa: CASTTDRATDTQYF
clone_size: .; j_call: TRBJ2-1; cdr3_length: 13; v_call: TRBV29-1; d_call: .; cdr3_nt: TGCAGCGTTGATGGGCGGGGCTACAATGAGCAGTTCTTC; cdr3_aa: CSVDGRGYNEQFF
clone_size: .; j_call: TRBJ1-3; cdr3_length: 15; v_call: TRBV19; d_call: TRBD1; cdr3_nt: TGTGCCAGTAGGACAGGGGGCGGGCGACGAAACACCATATATTTT; cdr3_aa: CASRTGGGRRNTIYF
clone_size: .; j_call: TRBJ2-7; cdr3_length: 13; v_call: TRBV11-3; d_call: .; cdr3_nt: TGTGCCAGCAGCTTAGTCCCCTCCTACGAGCAGTACTTC; cdr3_aa: CASSLVPSYEQYF
clone_size: .; j_call: TRBJ2-3; cdr3_length: 13; v_call: TRBV28; d_call: .; cdr3_nt: TGTGCCAGCAGTTCAACAAGAGAAGATACGCAGTATTTT; cdr3_aa: CASSSTREDTQYF
clone_size: .; j_call: TRBJ1-2; cdr3_length: 14; v_call: TRBV6-6; d_call: .; cdr3_nt: TGTGCCAGCAGTTACACGGACACCTCCTATGGCTACACCTTC; cdr3_aa: CASSYTDTSYGYTF
clone_size: few; j_call: TRBJ1-2; cdr3_length: 11; v_call: TRBV2; d_call: .; cdr3_nt: TGTGCCAGCAGTCGTCAAGGGGGCTACACCTTC; cdr3_aa: CASSRQGGYTF
clone_size: once; j_call: TRBJ2-3; cdr3_length: 16; v_call: TRBV4-1; d_call: TRBD2; cdr3_nt: TGCGCCAGCAGCCAAGGCCCGAGCGGGAGTACAGATACGCAGTATTTT; cdr3_aa: CASSQGPSGSTDTQYF
clone_size: .; j_call: TRBJ1-4; cdr3_length: 14; v_call: TRBV4-1; d_call: TRBD1; cdr3_nt: TGCGCCAGTACGCTGACAGGGATTCGTGAAAAACTGTTTTTT; cdr3_aa: CASTLTGIREKLFF
clone_size: .; j_call: TRBJ2-7; cdr3_length: 14; v_call: TRBV5-1; d_call: TRBD2; cdr3_nt: TGCGCCAGCAGTTTAGCGGGAGGAAACTACGAGCAGTACTTC; cdr3_aa: CASSLAGGNYEQYF
clone_size: once; j_call: TRBJ1-3; cdr3_length: 15; v_call: TRBV7-2; d_call: .; cdr3_nt: TGTGCCAGCAGCCGAGGTGACACAAGAGGAAACACCATATATTTT; cdr3_aa: CASSRGDTRGNTIYF
clone_size: .; j_call: TRBJ1-1; cdr3_length: 15; v_call: TRBV5-1; d_call: .; cdr3_nt: TGCGCCAGCAGGTCAGGAGGAAGTTCGAACACTGAAGCTTTCTTT; cdr3_aa: CASRSGGSSNTEAFF
clone_size: .; j_call: TRBJ2-7; cdr3_length: 15; v_call: TRBV6-1; d_call: .; cdr3_nt: TGTGCCAGCAGAGGGGGAGTAGCGGGCAACTACGAGCAGTACTTC; cdr3_aa: CASRGGVAGNYEQYF
clone_size: .; j_call: TRBJ1-1; cdr3_length: 17; v_call: TRBV10-3; d_call: TRBD1; cdr3_nt: TGTGCCATCAGCCAAATCCGGACAGGGGAAATGACCACTGAAGCTTTCTTT; cdr3_aa: CAISQIRTGEMTTEAFF